What follows is one T cell receptor beta chain and its context. Its antigen is not identified. CDR3 length: 14 residues. V lost 2 bases and J lost 9; bases outside the gene matches: 7. Per germline, CDR1 SGHNT and CDR2 YYREEE (reference sequence). These data are taken from a study of T cell responses to AZD1222 COVID-19 vaccine. General study results and limits: Repertoires were collected only later (after the peak T cell response had occurred).

Assay: immunoSEQ multiplex PCR; the TCRdb copy retains only in-frame clones and omits some. Of about 120,000 clones detected, 70% to 90% appear once; the ten largest clones hold roughly 3.8%. The sequenced sample was peripheral blood, obtained on day 0 of MenACWY control vaccination. The rearrangement uses TRBV5-4 and TRBJ2-1, with TRBD1 matching over 8 bases. The receptor was isolated from an adult in good health. In DNA, the CDR3 is TGTGCCAGCAGCTTTTGGACAGGGTCCATTGAGCAGTTCTTC. Protein product: CASSFWTGSIEQFF.